The 27 T cell receptor beta chains below all came from one sample that was sequenced in a study of cytomegalovirus exposure and HLA in healthy donors. 13 Jbeta primers and 60 Vbeta primers were used for the PCR. Clones were read by immunoSEQ multiplex PCR, and TCRdb kept only the in-frame ones, dropping some. The sample carries around 100,000 clones, around 70% recorded once. The sample taken for sequencing was PBMCs. The receptors here all came from a man younger than 45 in good health and CMV-seropositive.

V is TRBV28 and J is TRBJ2-1; 10 bases line up with TRBD1. The V gene end was trimmed by 4 bases and the J gene end by 9 bases; junction bases not matched to a gene: 12. The CDR3 extends over 16 amino acids. The V gene's germline CDR1 is MDHEN and CDR2 SYDVKM. The CDR3 coding sequence is TGTGCCAGCAGTTCCCGGGACAGGGGACCCACTCGTGAGCAGTTCTTC. Translated: CASSSRDRGPTREQFF.

This clone was observed once. The V and J genes are TRBV9 and TRBJ2-7; D is perhaps TRBD2 (5 bases). Germline CDR1 and CDR2: SGDLS and YYNGEE. The CDR3 sequence is 15 residues long. The V gene lost 4 bases and the J gene lost 0 bases, with 14 bases spanning the gap. CDR3 sequence: CASSLGLLSSYEQYF. CDR3 sequence (DNA): TGTGCCAGCAGCCTCGGACTCCTGAGCTCCTACGAGCAGTACTTC.

The rearrangement joins TRBV9 to TRBJ2-3, with 7 bases fitting TRBD1. The CDR3 totals 15 residues. Trimming cost V 4 bases and J 2 bases; bases outside gene matches: 7. The V gene's germline CDR1 is SGDLS and CDR2 YYNGEE. As DNA, the CDR3 is TGTGCCAGCAGCAAAACGGGACAGTTCACAGATACGCAGTATTTT. This translates into CASSKTGQFTDTQYF.

V gene TRBV30 combines with J gene TRBJ2-6; the D gene is possibly TRBD2 (7 bases). CDR1 GTSNPN and CDR2 SVGIG come from the germline V gene (reference sequence). V lost 8 bases to trimming and J lost 2 bases, with 19 bases between them. There are 16 residues in the CDR3. CDR3 bases: TGTGCCGTTACTAAGGGGGGGGCGGCTGGGGCCAACGTCCTGACTTTC. It codes for CAVTKGGAAGANVLTF.

This clone showed up just once. The chain has TRBV7-9 and TRBJ2-4; a weak D match, TRBD2 (7 bases). With 7 bases removed from V and 5 bases from J, the gap between germline ends came to 15 bases. From germline, CDR1 is SEHNR and CDR2 FQNEAQ (reference sequence). The CDR3 length is 14 residues. The chain's CDR3 is CASKRRGGENIQYF. For the CDR3, the DNA is TGTGCCAGCAAGCGTAGGGGGGGAGAAAACATTCAGTACTTC.

This sequence joins TRBV5-4 and TRBJ1-6; 8 nucleotides match TRBD1. This CDR3 comprises 16 residues. Germline V gene lookup returns CDR1 SGHNT and CDR2 YYREEE (reference sequence). Unmatched junction bases numbered 3, after V lost 4 bases and J lost 0 bases. The CDR3 DNA follows: TGTGCCAGCAGCCGGGACAGGTTCTCCTATAATTCACCCCTCCACTTT. It encodes CASSRDRFSYNSPLHF. Using reference TRBV5-4 and TRBJ1-6 for the parts outside the CDR3, the full variable domain is ETGVTQSPTHLIKTRGQQVTLRCSSQSGHNTVSWYQQALGQGPQFIFQYYREEENGRGNFPPRFSGLQFPNYSSELNVNALELDDSALYLCASSRDRFSYNSPLHFGNGTRLTVT.

The J gene is TRBJ2-2, the V gene TRBV2; a weak D match, TRBD1 (5 bases). The germline V and J ends were trimmed by 7 bases and 6 bases, with 12 bases remaining between them. CDR1 and CDR2 (germline): SNHLY, FYNNEI. The CDR3 loop spans 13 amino acids. The CDR3 protein is CASNRLEAGELFF. In DNA, the CDR3 is TGTGCCAGCAACAGGTTGGAAGCCGGGGAGCTGTTTTTT.

The CDR3, as DNA: TGCAGTGCCCGTGGCTACACCTTC. Protein product: CSARGYTF. This rearrangement joins TRBV20-1 to TRBJ1-2, with D unresolved. Germline V gene lookup returns CDR1 DFQATT and CDR2 SNEGSKA (reference sequence). The V end was cut by 6 bases, the J end by 7 bases, with 3 bases between. This CDR3 has 8 amino acids.

The chain couples TRBV18 to TRBJ2-1; D is ambiguous. With 0 bases removed from V and 8 bases from J, the gap between germline ends came to 11 bases. The CDR3 runs to 14 residues. Germline-derived CDR1 and CDR2 are KGHSH and LQKENI. As DNA, the CDR3 is TGTGCCAGCTCACCACCGGCAGTTCTCGATGAGCAGTTCTTC. Protein product: CASSPPAVLDEQFF.

The CDR3 nucleotides read TGTGCCACCAGCAGAGATCGAAGACAGGAACCCCTCCACTTT. It codes for CATSRDRRQEPLHF. J is TRBJ1-6 and V is TRBV15; perhaps TRBD1 as D (6 bases). The ends were cut back, 0 bases at V and 12 bases at J, with 12 bases in the middle. The germline V gene encodes CDR1 LNHNV and CDR2 YYDKDF (reference sequence). The CDR3 has 14 amino acids. The full variable domain, rest sourced from reference TRBV15 and TRBJ1-6, is DAMVIQNPRYQVTQFGKPVTLSCSQTLNHNVMYWYQQKSSQAPKLLFHYYDKDFNNEADTPDNFQSRRPNTSFCFLDIRSPGLGDTAMYLCATSRDRRQEPLHFGNGTRLTVT.

The chain couples TRBV7-2 to TRBJ1-2, with TRBD1 matching 7 bases. Germline CDR1 SGHTA, CDR2 FQGNSA. Trimming took 3 bases from V and 4 from J; bases not matched to a gene: 8. This CDR3 spans 15 amino acids. The CDR3 bases are TGTGCCAGCAGCTTGACAGGGATGGGAGGCTATGGCTACACCTTC. Residues: CASSLTGMGGYGYTF.

This clone came up once. J is TRBJ2-2 and V is TRBV19, with 11 bases matching TRBD1. This CDR3 comprises 17 residues. Germline assignment: CDR1 LNHDA and CDR2 SQIVND (reference sequence). V was pared by 4 bases and J by 4 bases, with 8 bases of the junction left unmatched. In nucleotides, the CDR3 is TGTGCCAGTAGTAACCGGGACAGGGGGTTTCCCACCGGGGAGCTGTTTTTT. As protein: CASSNRDRGFPTGELFF.

The chain has TRBV25-1 and TRBJ1-6, with 10 nucleotides matching TRBD1. Germline lookup yields CDR1 MGHDK and CDR2 SYGVNS. V gave up 1 base and J gave up 9 bases; unmatched junction bases: 6. The CDR3 has 16 residues. CDR3 sequence: CASSESRQGAGSPLHF. In nucleotides, the CDR3 is TGTGCCAGCAGTGAATCGAGACAGGGGGCCGGTTCACCCCTCCACTTT. The entire variable domain, with the rest obtained from reference TRBV25-1 and TRBJ1-6, is as follows: EADIYQTPRYLVIGTGKKITLECSQTMGHDKMYWYQQDPGMELHLIHYSYGVNSTEKGDLSSESTVSRIRTEHFPLTLESARPSHTSQYLCASSESRQGAGSPLHFGNGTRLTVT.

The chain uses TRBV7-2 and TRBJ2-1, with TRBD1 matching over 7 bases. The CDR3 consists of 14 residues. The V gene's germline CDR1 is SGHTA and CDR2 FQGNSA. V lost 1 base to trimming and J lost 6 bases; unmatched junction nucleotides: 3. The CDR3 region is CASSLGGGGNEQFF. As DNA, the CDR3 is TGTGCCAGCAGCTTAGGAGGGGGCGGCAATGAGCAGTTCTTC.

CDR3 in amino acids: CASSVGTVTEAFF. DNA for the CDR3: TGTGCCAGCAGCGTGGGGACAGTAACTGAAGCTTTCTTT. This chain links TRBV9 with TRBJ1-1; TRBD1 agrees at 7 bases. CDR3 length: 13 amino acids. Germline CDR1 reads SGDLS; CDR2 reads YYNGEE. V lost 2 bases, J lost 5 bases, and 3 bases stayed unmatched.

This clone was found once. The chain has TRBV28 and TRBJ2-5; D unresolved. This CDR3 has 13 residues. V was pared by 6 bases and J by 1 base, with 9 bases between. Germline CDR1 reads MDHEN; CDR2 reads SYDVKM. The CDR3 region is CASRSLLQETQYF. The CDR3 coding sequence is TGTGCCAGCAGGTCATTACTCCAAGAGACCCAGTACTTC.

This clone has a single count. This sequence joins TRBV5-1 and TRBJ2-2, with 13 bases lining up with TRBD2. The CDR3 covers 15 residues. Germline CDR1 is SGHRS and CDR2 is YFSETQ. The V segment lost 3 bases and the J segment 6 bases; nucleotides outside the gene matches: 2. The CDR3 region has the DNA TGCGCCAGCAGCTCGACTAGCGGGGGGTCCGGGGAGCTGTTTTTT. It specifies CASSSTSGGSGELFF. Full variable domain (rest looked up from reference TRBV5-1 and TRBJ2-2): KAGVTQTPRYLIKTRGQQVTLSCSPISGHRSVSWYQQTPGQGLQFLFEYFSETQRNKGNFPGRFSGRQFSNSRSEMNVSTLELGDSALYLCASSSTSGGSGELFFGEGSRLTVL.

The chain uses TRBV14 and TRBJ1-1; D unresolved. Germline CDR1 is SGHDN and CDR2 is FVKESK. Trimming left V 0 bases short and J 1 base short, with 9 bases between. The CDR3 is 15 amino acids. In DNA form, the CDR3 reads TGTGCCAGCAGCCAAGATTTTCCAGGGAACACTGAAGCTTTCTTT. Translation: CASSQDFPGNTEAFF.

The chain is built from TRBV4-3 and TRBJ2-2; D may be TRBD1 (6 bases). The germline V gene encodes CDR1 LGHNA and CDR2 YSLEER. V lost 0 bases to trimming and J lost 4 bases, with 9 bases between them. The CDR3 is 15 residues long. The CDR3, as DNA: TGCGCCAGCAGCCAAGATAGGGGGAGCACCGGGGAGCTGTTTTTT. Translating gives CASSQDRGSTGELFF.

The chain has TRBV11-1 and TRBJ2-1; 9 bases line up with TRBD2. Trimming at V came to 7 bases and at J to 2 bases, leaving 6 bases not matched to a gene. The CDR3 extends over 15 amino acids. The germline V gene encodes CDR1 SGHAT and CDR2 FQDESV (reference sequence). Here the CDR3 reads CASIKGGGAYNEQFF. In DNA, the CDR3 is TGTGCCAGCATCAAAGGCGGGGGGGCCTACAATGAGCAGTTCTTC.

The table lists this clone with a few counts. Possible read error: a much larger clone is one base away. The sample holds other DNA sequences that translate to the same CDR3. The chain employs TRBV6-6 and TRBJ1-1; D not resolved. The CDR3 spans 15 residues. CDR1 and CDR2 (germline): MNHNY, SVGAGI (reference sequence). The V and J ends lost 0 bases and 0 bases respectively, with 8 bases between them. The CDR3 reads CASSYSTRMNTEAFF. The CDR3 DNA follows: TGTGCCAGCAGTTACTCGACAAGGATGAACACTGAAGCTTTCTTT.

This clone occurred a few times. The V call is TRBV19, the J call TRBJ1-4; D unclear. Germline V gene lookup returns CDR1 LNHDA and CDR2 SQIVND (reference sequence). V lost 6 bases, J lost 8 bases, and 16 bases lay in between. CDR3 length equals 14 residues. The CDR3 is CASSPWRGREKLFF. The CDR3 nucleotides are TGTGCCAGTAGCCCCTGGCGAGGGCGAGAAAAACTGTTTTTT.

A word on this clone: Distinct nucleotide sequences in the sample also encode this CDR3. This chain connects TRBV6-4 to TRBJ2-2; D perhaps matches TRBD2 (6 bases). The V end was cut by 2 bases, the J end by 5 bases, with 12 bases between. CDR3 length: 15 residues. Germline assignment: CDR1 MRHNA and CDR2 SNTAGT. CDR3 in DNA: TGTGCCAGCAGTGACGGGCTGGCGGGAACCGGGGAGCTGTTTTTT. Its translation: CASSDGLAGTGELFF.

J is TRBJ1-1 and V is TRBV5-4; the match to TRBD1 covers 7 bases. This CDR3 spans 13 amino acids. Germline values: CDR1 SGHNT, CDR2 YYREEE (reference sequence). V trimming: 1 base; J trimming: 4 bases; junction bases outside the gene matches: 1. The CDR3 DNA sequence: TGTGCCAGCAGCTTGCAGGGGGGCACTGAAGCTTTCTTT. Translated, it gives CASSLQGGTEAFF.

The sample holds one count of this clone. This chain joins TRBV6-5 and TRBJ2-7; D is perhaps TRBD2 (6 bases). The germline V gene encodes CDR1 MNHEY and CDR2 SVGAGI. V lost 0 bases and J 3 bases, leaving 12 bases between the germline ends. This CDR3 spans 15 amino acids. CDR3 DNA: TGTGCCAGCAGTTACTCGATGGGGGGTAGCTACGAGCAGTACTTC. Protein product: CASSYSMGGSYEQYF.

In DNA form, the CDR3 reads TGTGCCAGCAGCGTAGACAGGGACAGGGCCGGGGAGCTGTTTTTT. Translated: CASSVDRDRAGELFF. The chain carries TRBV2 and TRBJ2-2, with TRBD1 identical over 9 bases. Germline loops: CDR1 SNHLY, CDR2 FYNNEI. The CDR3 contains 15 residues. The V segment lost 6 bases and the J segment 6 bases; nucleotides outside the gene matches: 8.

The DNA for the CDR3 is TGTGCCAGCTCGCCGCCGGGACAGGGGTTTACAGATACGCAGTATTTT. It is translated as CASSPPGQGFTDTQYF. The gene calls are TRBV18 and TRBJ2-3, with 10 bases lining up with TRBD1. V was clipped by 6 bases and J by 3 bases; unmatched bases: 9. Germline V lookup: CDR1 KGHSH, CDR2 LQKENI. The CDR3 sequence is 16 residues long.